Below, 16 T cell receptor beta chains from the same sample are listed, as sequenced in a study of blood T cells in healthy people across ages. Combining a sample-barcoded 5' primer with a J-beta primer mix, a second PCR ran for about 7 to 11 cycles. In TCRdb, the 5' RACE reads were re-called with MiXCR into one record per CDR3 protein. The sample includes some 860,000 distinct CDR3 sequences, roughly three fifths of them seen just once. Input material: blood. The receptors originated from a man in his forties in good health.

V gene TRBV9 combines with J gene TRBJ2-3, with TRBD1 identical over 7 bases. The trim removed 4 bases at V and 6 bases at J, leaving 11 bases unmatched. Germline lookup yields CDR1 SGDLS and CDR2 YYNGEE. The CDR3 length is 15 residues. In DNA, the CDR3 is TGTGCCAGCAGCCTAGAGGACAGGACAATTGATACGCAGTATTTT. Translating it yields CASSLEDRTIDTQYF.

The V gene is TRBV11-2, the J gene TRBJ1-2; the D is unclear. The CDR3 has 15 residues. From germline, CDR1 is SGHAT and CDR2 FQNNGV. Trimming pared 4 bases from V and 3 bases from J, leaving 15 bases between. The CDR3, as DNA: TGTGCCAGCAGCTCAACCAGATCAGTGCACTATGGCTACACCTTC. Translating gives CASSSTRSVHYGYTF.

The rearrangement joins TRBV29-1 to TRBJ2-7; the match to TRBD2 covers 7 bases. The V gene's germline CDR1 is SQVTM and CDR2 ANQGSEA. V trimming: 1 base; J trimming: 4 bases; junction bases outside the gene matches: 7. CDR3 length: 14 amino acids. The CDR3, as DNA: TGCAGCGTTGAAGTGGGGGGAGGGCCTTACGAGCAGTACTTC. Amino acids: CSVEVGGGPYEQYF.

This chain links TRBV6-6 with TRBJ2-3, with unresolved D. Between the trimmed V and J ends, which lost 0 bases and 2 bases, there was a span of 15 bases. Germline CDR1 is MNHNY and CDR2 is SVGAGI (reference sequence). The length of the CDR3 is 17 residues. CDR3 loop: CASSYSMSDLHTDTQYF. CDR3 sequence (DNA): TGTGCCAGCAGTTACTCGATGTCTGACCTCCACACAGATACGCAGTATTTT.

This clonotype was found once. V usage is TRBV12-3 or TRBV12-4 and J usage is TRBJ2-7, with D maybe TRBD1 (6 bases). The CDR3 is 15 residues long. V lost 1 base to trimming and J lost 6 bases, with 16 bases between them. The CDR3 reads CASSLGGREGSEQYF. The CDR3 DNA is TGTGCCAGCAGTTTAGGGGGGCGCGAGGGCTCCGAGCAGTACTTC.

This clonotype was seen repeatedly, ten times or more. The V gene is TRBV28, the J gene TRBJ1-6; the D gene is possibly TRBD1 (6 bases). The CDR3 runs 13 residues. With 5 bases removed from V and 14 bases from J, the gap between germline ends came to 16 bases. Germline loops: CDR1 MDHEN, CDR2 SYDVKM. CDR3 coding DNA: TGTGCCAGCAGTCCTAACGACAGGTCGTCCCTCCACTTT. As protein: CASSPNDRSSLHF.

The chain carries TRBV18 and TRBJ2-5, with D possibly matching TRBD2 (5 bases). Germline V gene data show CDR1 as KGHSH and CDR2 as LQKENI. This CDR3 comprises 13 residues. The V end lost 3 bases, the J end lost 4 bases, and 9 bases lay between the germline ends. The CDR3 sequence: CASSPEVRETQYF. CDR3 in DNA: TGTGCCAGCTCACCGGAGGTACGAGAGACCCAGTACTTC.

The count of this clonotype is one. The CDR3 bases are TGTGCCAGCAGTTTCCGTGACCGAATTTACGAGCAGTACTTC. This encodes CASSFRDRIYEQYF. The V call is TRBV12-3 or TRBV12-4, the J call TRBJ2-7; D not resolved. The V and J ends lost 3 bases and 4 bases respectively, with 13 bases between them. This CDR3 has 14 residues.

This clonotype was recorded a few times. This rearrangement joins TRBV6-6 to TRBJ2-7; D may correspond to TRBD1 or TRBD2 (6 bases each). CDR1 MNHNY and CDR2 SVGAGI come from the germline V gene (reference sequence). V was shortened by 11 bases and J by 5 bases, with 19 bases between the two germline ends. The CDR3 has 13 amino acids. This CDR3 is CASRGQGSNEQYF. The CDR3 DNA sequence: TGTGCCTCCCGGGGGCAGGGTTCCAACGAGCAGTACTTC.

The chain has TRBV29-1 and TRBJ1-2; 7 bases agree with TRBD1. From germline, CDR1 is SQVTM and CDR2 ANQGSEA. V gave up 6 bases and J gave up 3 bases; unmatched junction bases: 7. The CDR3 totals 13 residues. The CDR3 DNA reads as TGCAGCGTCTCCAGACAGGGTGACTATGGCTACACCTTC. Amino acids: CSVSRQGDYGYTF.

The V call is TRBV10-3, the J call TRBJ1-1; D uncertain. V lost 11 bases and J 2 bases, leaving 15 bases between the germline ends. This CDR3 is 13 amino acids long. In germline, CDR1 is ENHRY, CDR2 SYGVKD. As DNA, the CDR3 is TGTGCCTCACGAGAGAATTTAAACACTGAAGCTTTCTTT. Protein: CASRENLNTEAFF.

This clonotype was counted only a few times. The chain links TRBV20-1 to TRBJ2-7; 7 bases are shared with TRBD1. The length of the CDR3 is 13 residues. V was clipped by 5 bases and J by 2 bases; unmatched bases: 6. Germline V gene sequence: CDR1 DFQATT, CDR2 SNEGSKA (reference sequence). The CDR3 nucleotides are TGCAGTGCTGGGTCGGACAGGACCTACGAGCAGTACTTC. This sequence encodes CSAGSDRTYEQYF.

The chain joins TRBV29-1 to TRBJ2-7, with TRBD1 matching 8 bases. Germline V lookup: CDR1 SQVTM, CDR2 ANQGSEA. Trimming took 6 bases from V and 7 from J; bases not matched to a gene: 14. The length of the CDR3 is 14 residues. CDR3 amino acids: CSVIRSRGLGEQYF. CDR3 nucleotide sequence: TGCAGCGTCATAAGGTCCAGGGGGCTTGGGGAGCAGTACTTC.

This clonotype was seen at least ten times. This chain links TRBV20-1 with TRBJ1-6; D call uncertain. This CDR3 is 13 amino acids long. The V and J ends lost 6 bases and 8 bases respectively, with 14 bases between them. Germline V gene lookup returns CDR1 DFQATT and CDR2 SNEGSKA (reference sequence). The CDR3 coding sequence is TGCAGTGCCGGCGTAGGAGACGATTCACCCCTCCACTTT. As protein: CSAGVGDDSPLHF.

This clonotype was seen a handful of times. This chain joins TRBV4-2 and TRBJ1-6; no reliable D call. The CDR3 covers 15 residues. V was trimmed by 3 bases and J by 6 bases, leaving 12 bases between them. Germline CDR1 and CDR2: LGHNA and YNFKEQ. The CDR3 nucleotides are TGTGCCAGCAGCCATGGTCAAGGGTCTAATTCACCCCTCCACTTT. It encodes CASSHGQGSNSPLHF.

This clonotype appeared once. V usage is TRBV5-6 and J usage is TRBJ1-2; D uncertain. The CDR3 is 13 residues long. Trimming shortened V by 0 bases and J by 5 bases, and 8 bases separated the two germline ends. Germline CDR1 SGHDT, CDR2 YYEEEE. CDR3: CASSLANPYGYTF. CDR3 DNA: TGTGCCAGCAGCTTGGCTAATCCGTATGGCTACACCTTC.